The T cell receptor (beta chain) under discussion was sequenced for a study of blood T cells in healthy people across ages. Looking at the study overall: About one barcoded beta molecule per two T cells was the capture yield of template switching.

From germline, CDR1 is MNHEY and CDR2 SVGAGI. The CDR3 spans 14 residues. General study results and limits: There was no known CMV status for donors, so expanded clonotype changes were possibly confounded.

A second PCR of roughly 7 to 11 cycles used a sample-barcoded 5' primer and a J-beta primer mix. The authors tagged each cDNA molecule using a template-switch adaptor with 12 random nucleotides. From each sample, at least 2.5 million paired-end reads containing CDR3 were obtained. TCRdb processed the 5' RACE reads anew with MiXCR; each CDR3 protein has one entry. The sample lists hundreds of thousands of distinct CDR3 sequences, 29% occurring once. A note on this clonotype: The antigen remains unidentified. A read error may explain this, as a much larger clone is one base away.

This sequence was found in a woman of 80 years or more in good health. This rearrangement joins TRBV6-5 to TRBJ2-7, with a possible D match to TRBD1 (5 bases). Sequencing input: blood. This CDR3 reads CASCYSRTSYEQYF. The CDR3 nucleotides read TGTGCCAGCTGTTACTCTAGGACATCCTACGAGCAGTACTTC.